These 18 T cell receptor beta chains came from one sample sequenced in a study of blood T cell repertoires in COVID-19. The method was immunoSEQ multiplex PCR; TCRdb's version includes in-frame clones alone and lacks a portion of them. There are 200,000 to 250,000 clones in the sample; under 90% occur only once, and around 20% lies in the top ten. The sequenced material came from peripheral blood. The receptors come from a man younger than 45 with active or convalescent COVID-19.

J is TRBJ1-6 and V is TRBV12-3 or TRBV12-4, with D unclear. This CDR3 has 12 amino acids. V was shortened by 2 bases and J by 17 bases, with 13 bases between the two germline ends. The CDR3 protein is CASSLSPGPVHF. The CDR3, as DNA: TGTGCCAGCAGTTTATCCCCAGGCCCAGTCCACTTT.

This clone has only a few counts. The genes are TRBV24-1 and TRBJ2-7, with 7 bases that match TRBD2. With 5 bases clipped from V and 7 bases from J, the junction kept 13 bases outside the gene matches. CDR1 is KGHDR, CDR2 SFDVKD, per germline. The CDR3 has 15 amino acids. The CDR3 here is CATSGGGGPSGEQYF. The CDR3 nucleotides read TGTGCCACCAGTGGTGGGGGAGGGCCTTCTGGGGAGCAGTACTTC.

The chain has TRBV18 and TRBJ1-6; 7 bases align to TRBD1. J gave up 7 bases and V 1 base, and 4 bases lay outside the gene matches. The germline gives CDR1 KGHSH, CDR2 LQKENI. The CDR3 consists of 15 residues. The CDR3 region is CASSPLGTANSPLHF. The CDR3 nucleotides are TGTGCCAGCTCACCACTTGGGACAGCAAATTCACCCCTCCACTTT.

The chain carries TRBV4-3 and TRBJ2-2; unclear D gene. V was shortened by 3 bases and J by 1 base, with 6 bases between the two germline ends. The CDR3 runs to 14 residues. The germline gives CDR1 LGHNA, CDR2 YSLEER. CDR3 sequence (DNA): TGCGCCAGCAGCCACACGGGGAACACCGGGGAGCTGTTTTTT. This gives the protein CASSHTGNTGELFF.

This clone was detected only a few times. This chain uses TRBV11-2 with TRBJ2-5; 12 bases are a match to TRBD2. The CDR3 has 15 residues. Germline values: CDR1 SGHAT, CDR2 FQNNGV. Losses at the gene ends were 6 bases for V and 5 bases for J; bases not matched to a gene: 7. CDR3 nucleotides: TGTGCCAGCAGGGGGGATGGACTAGCGGGGGAGACCCAGTACTTC. Translated, it gives CASRGDGLAGETQYF.

CDR3 amino acids: CASTGAYEQYF. CDR3 coding DNA: TGTGCCAGCACGGGAGCCTACGAGCAGTACTTC. V and J are TRBV6-6 and TRBJ2-7, with D tentatively TRBD2 (6 bases). V was trimmed by 7 bases and J by 2 bases, leaving 6 bases between them. The germline V gene encodes CDR1 MNHNY and CDR2 SVGAGI (reference sequence). The CDR3 is 11 amino acids.

The J gene is TRBJ1-6, the V gene TRBV28; maybe TRBD1 (6 bases). The germline V and J ends were trimmed by 6 bases and 7 bases, with 16 bases remaining between them. This CDR3 spans 15 amino acids. Germline values: CDR1 MDHEN, CDR2 SYDVKM. CDR3 in DNA: TGTGCCAGCAGGGCCCCACAGGGCAGGAATTCACCCCTCCACTTT. Its translation is CASRAPQGRNSPLHF.

The chain combines TRBV6-2 or TRBV6-3 with TRBJ2-1; TRBD1 might be the D (6 bases). The CDR3 has 13 amino acids. Germline CDR1 and CDR2: MNHEY and SVGEGT. V was clipped by 2 bases and J by 8 bases, with 10 bases between them. The CDR3 DNA sequence: TGTGCCAGCAGTTACGGGGGCTGGTATGAGCAGTTCTTC. Protein product: CASSYGGWYEQFF.

This clone has a handful of counts. The chain uses TRBV4-1 and TRBJ1-4, with 9 bases fitting TRBD1. V shed 1 base, J shed 8 bases, and the junction held 2 bases outside the gene matches. Germline V gives CDR1 MGHRA, CDR2 YSYEKL. The CDR3 contains 14 residues. The CDR3 sequence: CASSQGQGGEKLFF. Here the CDR3 DNA reads TGCGCCAGCAGCCAAGGACAGGGGGGGGAAAAACTGTTTTTT.

The rearrangement joins TRBV30 to TRBJ2-7; 8 bases are shared with TRBD1. Trimming took 0 bases from V and 7 from J; bases not matched to a gene: 11. The CDR3 consists of 15 residues. Germline lookup yields CDR1 GTSNPN and CDR2 SVGIG (reference sequence). CDR3 DNA sequence: TGTGCCTGGAGTGTACTCGGGACAGGAGTAGGTGAGCAGTACTTC. As protein: CAWSVLGTGVGEQYF.

The chain is built from TRBV19 and TRBJ2-6; 9 nucleotides line up with TRBD2. Germline CDR1 LNHDA, CDR2 SQIVND (reference sequence). J lost 4 bases, V lost 9 bases, and 19 bases had no gene match. CDR3 size: 19 residues. CDR3 residues: CASALLRAGGPSGANVLTF. Written as DNA, the CDR3 is TGTGCCAGCGCCCTTCTGCGGGCGGGGGGGCCCTCCGGGGCCAACGTCCTGACTTTC.

In its sample, this clone was seen once. The chain has TRBV2 and TRBJ1-4, with D perhaps matching TRBD1 (5 bases). Trimming removed 1 base at V and 13 bases at J, with 16 bases between. From germline, CDR1 is SNHLY and CDR2 FYNNEI. This CDR3 is 14 amino acids long. Here the CDR3 DNA reads TGTGCCAGCAGTGAAGTGGGGCCGCCGGAGGGACTGTTTTTT. As protein: CASSEVGPPEGLFF. Full variable domain (missing parts from reference TRBV2 and TRBJ1-4): EPEVTQTPSHQVTQMGQEVILRCVPISNHLYFYWYRQILGQKVEFLVSFYNNEISEKSEIFDDQFSVERPDGSNFTLKIRSTKLEDSAMYFCASSEVGPPEGLFFGSGTQLSVL.

The rearrangement joins TRBV24-1 to TRBJ2-5; 9 nucleotides align to TRBD1. Trimming cost V 9 bases and J 5 bases; bases outside gene matches: 9. The CDR3 covers 14 residues. From germline, CDR1 is KGHDR and CDR2 SFDVKD. Here the CDR3 reads CATAGTGIGETQYF. The CDR3, as DNA: TGTGCCACCGCCGGGACAGGGATCGGGGAGACCCAGTACTTC.

This clone appeared a single time. The chain uses TRBV6-5 and TRBJ1-4; D gene uncertain. Germline CDR1 MNHEY, CDR2 SVGAGI. The V end was cut by 3 bases, the J end by 8 bases, with 16 bases between. The CDR3 runs 15 residues. CDR3: CASSYAAVAGEKLFF. The DNA for the CDR3 is TGTGCCAGCAGTTATGCGGCGGTCGCGGGCGAAAAACTGTTTTTT.

This chain joins TRBV20-1 and TRBJ2-2; a weak D match, TRBD2 (5 bases). CDR1 is DFQATT, CDR2 SNEGSKA, per germline (reference sequence). This CDR3 region has 11 residues. The germline V and J ends were trimmed by 6 bases and 7 bases, with 9 bases remaining between them. The CDR3 loop is CSAKRLGELFF. Written as DNA, the CDR3 is TGCAGTGCAAAGCGGCTCGGGGAGCTGTTTTTT.

This chain links TRBV7-9 with TRBJ2-5, with a weak D call TRBD2 (5 bases). Germline lookup yields CDR1 SEHNR and CDR2 FQNEAQ (reference sequence). V was shortened by 1 base and J by 5 bases, with 11 bases between the two germline ends. The CDR3 spans 14 residues. In nucleotides, the CDR3 is TGTGCCAGCAGCTTAGTCGGGGAGCGGGAGACCCAGTACTTC. This gives the protein CASSLVGERETQYF.

CDR3 nucleotide sequence: TGCGCCAGCAGCCGCGTGGGACAGGGCGGGTTCTATGGCTACACCTTC. It encodes CASSRVGQGGFYGYTF. This rearrangement joins TRBV4-3 to TRBJ1-2; 9 nucleotides align to TRBD1. The CDR3 is made up of 16 amino acids. The junction had 10 bases not matched to a gene; V was cut back by 4 bases and J by 4 bases. Germline V gene sequence: CDR1 LGHNA, CDR2 YSLEER.

This sequence joins TRBV18 and TRBJ1-6, with 10 bases identical to TRBD1. Per germline, CDR1 KGHSH and CDR2 LQKENI. V lost 5 bases, J lost 9 bases, and 4 bases stayed unmatched. CDR3 size: 14 residues. This CDR3 is CASSKDRGGSPLHF. CDR3 nucleotide sequence: TGTGCCAGCTCAAAGGACAGGGGGGGTTCACCCCTCCACTTT.